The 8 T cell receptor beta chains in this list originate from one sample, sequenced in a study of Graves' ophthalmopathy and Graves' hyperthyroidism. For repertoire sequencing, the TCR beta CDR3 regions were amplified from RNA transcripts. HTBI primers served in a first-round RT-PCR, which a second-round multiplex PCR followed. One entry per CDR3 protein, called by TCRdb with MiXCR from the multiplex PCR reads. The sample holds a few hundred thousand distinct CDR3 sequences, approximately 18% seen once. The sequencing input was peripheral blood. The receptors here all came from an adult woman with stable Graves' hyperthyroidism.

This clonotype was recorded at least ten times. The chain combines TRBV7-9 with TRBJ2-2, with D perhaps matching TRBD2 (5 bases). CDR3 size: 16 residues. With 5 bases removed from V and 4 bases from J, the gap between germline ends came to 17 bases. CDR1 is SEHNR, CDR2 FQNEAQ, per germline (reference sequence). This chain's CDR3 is CASSPPGRAGTGELFF. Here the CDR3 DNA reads TGTGCCAGCAGCCCTCCGGGTAGGGCGGGCACCGGGGAGCTGTTTTTT. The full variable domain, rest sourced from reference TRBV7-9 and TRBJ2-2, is DTGVSQNPRHKITKRGQNVTFRCDPISEHNRLYWYRQTLGQGPEFLTYFQNEAQLEKSRLLSDRFSAERPKGSFSTLEIQRTEQGDSAMYLCASSPPGRAGTGELFFGEGSRLTVL.

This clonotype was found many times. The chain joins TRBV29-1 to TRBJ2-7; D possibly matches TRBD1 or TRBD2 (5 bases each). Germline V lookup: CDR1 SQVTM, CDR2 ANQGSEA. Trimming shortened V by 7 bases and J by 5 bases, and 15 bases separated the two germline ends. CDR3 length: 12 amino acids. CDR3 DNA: TGCAGCGCCGAAGGGGTGCGGGACGAGCAGTACTTC. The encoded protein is CSAEGVRDEQYF.

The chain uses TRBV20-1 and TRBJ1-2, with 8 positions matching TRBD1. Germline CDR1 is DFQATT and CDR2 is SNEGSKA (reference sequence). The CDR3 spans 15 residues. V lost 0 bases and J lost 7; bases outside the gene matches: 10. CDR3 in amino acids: CSARDPGGAAGGYTF. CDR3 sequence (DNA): TGCAGTGCTAGAGATCCAGGGGGCGCGGCTGGTGGCTACACCTTC.

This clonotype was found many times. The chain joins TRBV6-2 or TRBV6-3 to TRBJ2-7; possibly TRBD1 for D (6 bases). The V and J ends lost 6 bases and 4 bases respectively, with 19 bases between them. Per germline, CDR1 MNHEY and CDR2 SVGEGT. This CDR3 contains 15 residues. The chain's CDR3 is CASRTTYRVTYEQYF. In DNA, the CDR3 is TGTGCCAGCAGGACAACCTACAGGGTCACGTACGAGCAGTACTTC.

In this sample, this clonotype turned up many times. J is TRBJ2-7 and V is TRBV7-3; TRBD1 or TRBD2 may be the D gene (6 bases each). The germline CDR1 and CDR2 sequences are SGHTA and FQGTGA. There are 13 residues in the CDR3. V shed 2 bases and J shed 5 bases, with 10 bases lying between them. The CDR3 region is CASSLGGTNEQYF. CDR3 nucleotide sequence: TGTGCCAGCAGCTTAGGCGGGACAAACGAGCAGTACTTC.

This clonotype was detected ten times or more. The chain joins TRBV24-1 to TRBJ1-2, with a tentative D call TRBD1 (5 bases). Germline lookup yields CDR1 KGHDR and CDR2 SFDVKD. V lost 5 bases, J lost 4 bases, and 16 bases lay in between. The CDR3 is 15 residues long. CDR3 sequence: CATSGPQGEVYGYTF. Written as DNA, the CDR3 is TGTGCCACCAGTGGTCCCCAGGGAGAGGTCTATGGCTACACCTTC.

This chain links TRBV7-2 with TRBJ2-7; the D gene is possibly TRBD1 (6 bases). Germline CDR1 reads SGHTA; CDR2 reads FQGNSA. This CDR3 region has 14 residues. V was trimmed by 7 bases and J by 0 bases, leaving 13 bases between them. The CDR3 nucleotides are TGTGCCAGCAAACTTGGACAGTACTCCTACGAGCAGTACTTC. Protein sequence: CASKLGQYSYEQYF.

Written as DNA, the CDR3 is TGTGCCAGCAGTTACCAGACAGTTTATAGCAATCAGCCCCAGCATTTT. Its protein product is CASSYQTVYSNQPQHF. J is TRBJ1-5 and V is TRBV6-5; TRBD1 might be the D (5 bases). V shed 2 bases and J shed 0 bases, with 11 bases lying between them. The germline V gene encodes CDR1 MNHEY and CDR2 SVGAGI. The CDR3 totals 16 residues.